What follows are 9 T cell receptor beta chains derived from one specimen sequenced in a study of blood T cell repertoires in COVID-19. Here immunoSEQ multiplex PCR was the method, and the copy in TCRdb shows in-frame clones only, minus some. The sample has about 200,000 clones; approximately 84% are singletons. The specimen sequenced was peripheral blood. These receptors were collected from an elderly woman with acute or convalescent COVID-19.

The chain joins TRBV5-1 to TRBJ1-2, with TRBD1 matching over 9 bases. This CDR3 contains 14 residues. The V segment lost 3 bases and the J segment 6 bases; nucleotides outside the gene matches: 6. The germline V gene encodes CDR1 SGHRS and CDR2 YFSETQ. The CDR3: CASSWTGAQNGYTF. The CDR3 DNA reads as TGCGCCAGCAGCTGGACAGGGGCCCAAAATGGCTACACCTTC.

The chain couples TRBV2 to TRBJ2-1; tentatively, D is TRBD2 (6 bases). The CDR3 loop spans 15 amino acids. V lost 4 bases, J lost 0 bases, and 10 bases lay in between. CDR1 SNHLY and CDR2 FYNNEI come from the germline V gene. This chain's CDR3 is CASSARGSSYNEQFF. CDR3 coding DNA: TGTGCCAGCAGTGCACGGGGGAGCTCCTACAATGAGCAGTTCTTC.

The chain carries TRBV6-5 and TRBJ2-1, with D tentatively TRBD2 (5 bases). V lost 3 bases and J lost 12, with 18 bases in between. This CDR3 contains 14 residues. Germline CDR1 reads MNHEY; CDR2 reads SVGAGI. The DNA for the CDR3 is TGTGCCAGCAGTTATCCGGGGAGCAATGTGGGGCAGTTCTTC. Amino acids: CASSYPGSNVGQFF.

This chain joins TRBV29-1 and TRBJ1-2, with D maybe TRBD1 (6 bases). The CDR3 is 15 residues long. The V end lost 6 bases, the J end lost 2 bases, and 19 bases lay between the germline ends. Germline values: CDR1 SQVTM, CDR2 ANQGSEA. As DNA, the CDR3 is TGCAGCGTCCCGGCACGGGGGGCGCACAACTATGGCTACACCTTC. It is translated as CSVPARGAHNYGYTF.

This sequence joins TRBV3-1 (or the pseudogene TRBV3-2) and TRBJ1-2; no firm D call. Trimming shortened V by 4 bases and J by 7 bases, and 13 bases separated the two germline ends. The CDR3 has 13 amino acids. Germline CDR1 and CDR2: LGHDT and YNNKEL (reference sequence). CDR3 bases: TGTGCCAGCAGCCTCGGTGCCGTAAGTGGCTACACCTTC. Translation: CASSLGAVSGYTF.

This chain's CDR3 is CASRIPDRATEAFF. The CDR3 nucleotides read TGTGCCAGCAGAATCCCGGACAGGGCCACTGAAGCTTTCTTT. The chain carries TRBV28 and TRBJ1-1; TRBD1 aligns across 8 bases. CDR1 is MDHEN, CDR2 SYDVKM, per germline. V lost 6 bases to trimming and J lost 4 bases; unmatched junction nucleotides: 7. CDR3 size: 14 residues.

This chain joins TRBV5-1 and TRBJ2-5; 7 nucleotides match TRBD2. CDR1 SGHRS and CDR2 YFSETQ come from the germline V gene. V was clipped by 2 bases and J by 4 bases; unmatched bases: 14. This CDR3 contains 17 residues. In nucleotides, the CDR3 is TGCGCCAGCAGCTTAAACCCGGCGGGGGTCGGGGGAGAGACCCAGTACTTC. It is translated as CASSLNPAGVGGETQYF.

CDR3 in DNA: TGTGCCAGCAGCGTAGAGCGGGAGGGTCCCTACGAGCAGTACTTC. This encodes CASSVEREGPYEQYF. The J gene is TRBJ2-7, the V gene TRBV9; 10 bases are a match to TRBD2. This CDR3 is built from 15 residues. Germline CDR1 is SGDLS and CDR2 is YYNGEE. V lost 0 bases to trimming and J lost 2 bases; unmatched junction nucleotides: 2.

The CDR3 region has the DNA TGTGCCAGCCGGGGGGAGGCGGCCACTGAAGCTTTCTTT. It yields the protein CASRGEAATEAFF. This rearrangement joins TRBV6-6 to TRBJ1-1; a possible D gene is TRBD1 (5 bases). The CDR3 sequence is 13 residues long. Trimming took 8 bases from V and 4 from J, leaving 14 bases between them. Germline CDR1 reads MNHNY; CDR2 reads SVGAGI (reference sequence).